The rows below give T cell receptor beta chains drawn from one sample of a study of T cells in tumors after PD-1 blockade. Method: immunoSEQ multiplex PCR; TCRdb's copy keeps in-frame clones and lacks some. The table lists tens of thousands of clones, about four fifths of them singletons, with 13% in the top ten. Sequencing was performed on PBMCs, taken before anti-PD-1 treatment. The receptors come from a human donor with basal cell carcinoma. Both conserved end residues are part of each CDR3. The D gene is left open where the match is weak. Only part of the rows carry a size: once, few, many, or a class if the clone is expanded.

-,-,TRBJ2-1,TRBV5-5,CASSFLGDNEQFF,TGTGCCAGCAGCTTCTTAGGTGACAATGAGCAGTTCTTC
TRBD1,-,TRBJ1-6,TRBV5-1,CASSRQGGADSPLHF,TGCGCCAGCAGCCGACAGGGGGGGGCAGATTCACCCCTCCACTTT
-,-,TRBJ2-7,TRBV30,CAWSPGTREQYF,TGTGCCTGGAGCCCCGGGACACGTGAGCAGTACTTC
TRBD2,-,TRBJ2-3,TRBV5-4,CASSPVLRLAGAISPDTQYF,TGTGCCAGCAGCCCCGTCCTGAGACTAGCGGGGGCCATTTCGCCAGATACGCAGTATTTT
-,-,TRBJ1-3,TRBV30,CAWTPRRGWDTIYF,TGTGCCTGGACCCCCCGCCGGGGTTGGGACACCATATATTTT
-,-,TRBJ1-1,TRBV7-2,CASSLDFRTEAFF,TGTGCCAGCAGCTTAGATTTTCGGACTGAAGCTTTCTTT
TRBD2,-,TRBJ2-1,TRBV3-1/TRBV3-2,CASSHFSGGAYNEQFF,TGTGCCAGCAGCCATTTCAGCGGGGGGGCCTACAATGAGCAGTTCTTC
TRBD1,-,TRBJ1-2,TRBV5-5,CASSVGQGDYGYTF,TGTGCCAGCAGCGTGGGACAGGGGGACTATGGCTACACCTTC
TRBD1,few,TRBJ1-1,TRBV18,CASSLRGQENTEAFF,TGTGCCAGCTCACTGAGGGGACAGGAAAACACTGAAGCTTTCTTT
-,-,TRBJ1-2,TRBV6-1,CASSEIVGHNYGYTF,TGTGCCAGCAGTGAAATAGTAGGGCATAACTATGGCTACACCTTC
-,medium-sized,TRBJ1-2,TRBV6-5,CASSYSTGAGLAYTF,TGTGCCAGCAGTTACTCAACGGGGGCGGGCCTAGCCTACACCTTC
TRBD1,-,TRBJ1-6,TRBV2,CASSAASGGSHSPLHF,TGTGCCAGCAGCGCGGCGTCAGGGGGAAGTCATTCACCCCTCCACTTT
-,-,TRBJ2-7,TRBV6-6,CASSKQGYEQYF,TGTGCCAGCAGTAAACAGGGCTACGAGCAGTACTTC
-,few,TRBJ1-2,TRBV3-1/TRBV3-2,CASSGLGTGGGYTF,TGTGCCAGCAGCGGCCTTGGGACGGGGGGAGGCTACACCTTC
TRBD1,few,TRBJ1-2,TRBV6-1,CASSVGRRTGDDGYTF,TGTGCCAGCAGTGTCGGGCGGAGGACAGGGGATGATGGCTACACCTTC
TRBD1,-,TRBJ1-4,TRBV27,CASSTKQQGATNEKLFF,TGTGCCAGCAGTACCAAACAACAGGGGGCAACTAATGAAAAACTGTTTTTT
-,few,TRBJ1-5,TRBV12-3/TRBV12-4,CASSFVGGPQHF,TGTGCCAGCAGTTTCGTGGGAGGGCCCCAGCATTTT
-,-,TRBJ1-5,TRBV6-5,CASSNGVNQPQHF,TGTGCCAGCAGTAACGGGGTCAATCAGCCCCAGCATTTT
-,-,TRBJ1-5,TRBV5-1,CASSLAHGQPQHF,TGCGCCAGCAGCTTGGCCCACGGCCAGCCCCAGCATTTT
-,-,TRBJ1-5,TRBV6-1,CASSEPDQPQHF,TGTGCCAGCAGTGAGCCCGATCAGCCCCAGCATTTT
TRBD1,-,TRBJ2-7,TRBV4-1,CASSLTGTGRLGEQYF,TGCGCCAGCAGCCTCACCGGGACAGGGCGTCTGGGGGAGCAGTACTTC
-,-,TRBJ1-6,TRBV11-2,CASSLGRSGKKVGSPLHF,TGTGCCAGCAGCTTGGGGCGGTCAGGGAAGAAAGTTGGTTCACCCCTCCACTTT
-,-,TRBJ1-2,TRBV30,CAWTVRGSYGYTF,TGTGCCTGGACAGTAAGGGGGAGCTATGGCTACACCTTC
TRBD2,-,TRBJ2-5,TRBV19,CASSIDVAGHQETQYF,TGTGCCAGTAGTATAGACGTAGCGGGCCACCAAGAGACCCAGTACTTC
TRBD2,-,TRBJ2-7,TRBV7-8,CASSPPGLGIVQYF,TGTGCCAGCAGCCCACCGGGACTAGGAATAGTGCAGTACTTC
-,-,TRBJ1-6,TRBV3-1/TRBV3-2,CASSQVSGRGRNSPLHF,TGTGCCAGCAGCCAAGTCTCGGGCAGGGGAAGGAATTCACCCCTCCACTTT
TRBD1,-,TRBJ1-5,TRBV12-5,CASGLVNRGQGQPQHF,TGTGCTAGTGGTTTGGTAAACAGGGGGCAGGGTCAGCCCCAGCATTTT
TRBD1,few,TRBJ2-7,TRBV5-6,CASSLRDSYEQYF,TGTGCCAGCAGCTTGAGGGACAGCTACGAGCAGTACTTC
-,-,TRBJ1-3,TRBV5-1,CASSSLSASSGNTIYF,TGCGCCAGCAGCTCTCTTTCAGCGAGCTCTGGAAACACCATATATTTT
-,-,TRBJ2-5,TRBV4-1,CASSPGPPPQETQYF,TGCGCCAGCAGCCCAGGCCCGCCCCCACAAGAGACCCAGTACTTC
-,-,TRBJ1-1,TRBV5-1,CASTRGAGGRSFTEAFF,TGCGCCAGCACCCGAGGGGCAGGCGGGAGGTCGTTCACTGAAGCTTTCTTT
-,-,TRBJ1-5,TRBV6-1,CASSDTNQPQHF,TGTGCCAGCAGTGACACCAATCAGCCCCAGCATTTT
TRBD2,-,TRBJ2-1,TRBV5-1,CASSLASGIYNEQFF,TGCGCCAGCAGCTTGGCTAGCGGGATCTACAATGAGCAGTTCTTC
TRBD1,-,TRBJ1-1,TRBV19,CASKPRAGGTEAFF,TGTGCCAGTAAACCTCGGGCAGGGGGAACTGAAGCTTTCTTT
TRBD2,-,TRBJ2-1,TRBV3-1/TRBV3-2,CASSQDLQRGRGEQFF,TGTGCCAGCAGCCAAGATCTCCAGCGGGGGAGGGGTGAGCAGTTCTTC
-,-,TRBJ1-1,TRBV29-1,CSVEGPPAAFF,TGCAGCGTTGAGGGCCCCCCGGCAGCTTTCTTT
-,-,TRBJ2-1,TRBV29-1,CSVRDGAYNEQFF,TGCAGCGTCAGGGACGGAGCCTACAATGAGCAGTTCTTC
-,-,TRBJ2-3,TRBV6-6,CASSPSTGTADTQYF,TGTGCCAGCAGTCCATCGACCGGGACGGCAGATACGCAGTATTTT
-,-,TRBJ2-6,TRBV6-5,CASSTRGVGANVLTF,TGTGCCAGCAGTACCAGGGGAGTCGGGGCCAACGTCCTGACTTTC
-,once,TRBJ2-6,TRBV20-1,CSASPTTSGANVLTF,TGCAGTGCTAGTCCTACAACCTCTGGGGCCAACGTCCTGACTTTC
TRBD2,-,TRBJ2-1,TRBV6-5,CASSSGGSSYNEQFF,TGTGCCAGCAGTAGCGGGGGCTCCTCCTACAATGAGCAGTTCTTC
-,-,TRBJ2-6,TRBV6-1,CASSEALRDPLAVLTF,TGTGCCAGCAGTGAAGCGCTTCGGGACCCCCTGGCCGTCCTGACTTTC